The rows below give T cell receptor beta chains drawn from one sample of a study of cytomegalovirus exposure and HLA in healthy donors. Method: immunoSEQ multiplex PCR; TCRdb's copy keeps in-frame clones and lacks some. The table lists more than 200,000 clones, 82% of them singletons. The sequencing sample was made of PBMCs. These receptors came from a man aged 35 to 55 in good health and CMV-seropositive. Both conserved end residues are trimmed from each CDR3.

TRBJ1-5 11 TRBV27 ASSFGPRQPQH
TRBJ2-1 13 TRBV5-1 ASSYSGGNYNEQF
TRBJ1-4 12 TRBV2 ASSESGGGEKLF
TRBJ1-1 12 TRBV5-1 ASSLDTSVTEAF
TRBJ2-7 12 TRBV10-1 APLGGGVAGEQY
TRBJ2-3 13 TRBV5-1 ASSVYREWTDTQY
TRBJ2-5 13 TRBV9 ASSVRAGGGETQY
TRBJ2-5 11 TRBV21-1 ASSGGDKETQY
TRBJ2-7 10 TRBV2 ASRGQGYEQY
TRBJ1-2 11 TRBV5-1 ASSSGTGTGYT
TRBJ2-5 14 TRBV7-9 ASSLAGLASQETQY
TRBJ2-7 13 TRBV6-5 ASRESGLAGGEQY
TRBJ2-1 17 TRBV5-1 ASSPRGLAGASSYNEQF
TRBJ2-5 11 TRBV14 ASSQDGGWTQY
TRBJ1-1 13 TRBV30 AWSLPDRMNTEAF
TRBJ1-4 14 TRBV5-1 ASSYTGQGANEKLF
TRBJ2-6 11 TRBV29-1 SVEDGTSGSRT
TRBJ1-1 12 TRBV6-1 ASGPGTGTTEAF
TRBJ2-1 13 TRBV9 ASSLNQGGGNEQF
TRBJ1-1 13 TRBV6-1 ASSEPDRVNTEAF
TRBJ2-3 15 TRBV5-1 ASSPAGSGGYTDTQY
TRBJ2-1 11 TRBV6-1 ASSEATYTEQF
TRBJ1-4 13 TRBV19 ASISGQGVVGKLF
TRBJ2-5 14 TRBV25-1 ASSEPVAGERETQY